The 10 T cell receptor delta chains below come from one sample, sequenced in a study of γδ T cells in repeated Plasmodium falciparum infection (dated by TCRdb to about 2021). Library preparation employed multiplex PCR. The data were produced on an Illumina MiSeq. TCRdb called clones from the public reads with CATT, and repeated DNA sequences were later combined into one row. The sample profile shows tens of thousands of delta-chain clones; 0.75% to 1% of them were found once. The top ten clones comprise more than 9% of the sample. Vgamma9/Vdelta2+ and Vdelta2-negative gammadelta T cell populations were flow-sorted from peripheral blood mononuclear cells for bulk TCR repertoire analysis. The sample comprised gamma-delta T cells from blood. The receptors here all came from a pool of human donors (malaria-infected and uninfected, not separated).

This clone was seen a handful of times. This sequence is one base from a far larger clone and is likely a read error. The same CDR3 also results from other DNA sequences found in this sample. A V gene of TRDV1 was called, but no J gene was assigned; the table gives TRDD3 as D, unverified against the DNA. Per the germline V gene, CDR1 is TSWWSYY and CDR2 is QGS. The length of the CDR3 is 16 residues. Written as DNA, the CDR3 is TGTGCTCTTGGGGATCCCGGGCGCGCGATGGGGGATAAGCTCATCTTT. This gives the protein CALGDPGRAMGDKLIF.

This clone was seen a handful of times. A read error is the likely source, as a far larger clone sits one nucleotide away. This CDR3 is also generated by other DNA sequences in the sample. This rearrangement joins TRDV2 to TRDJ1, with D unclear. Germline matching of the DNA provided the J gene here, since TCRdb leaves it blank. V was clipped by 1 base and J by 4 bases, with 15 bases between them. The CDR3 has 15 residues. Germline CDR1 GEAIGNYY, CDR2 EKD. The CDR3 coding sequence is TGTGCCTGTGACACGATATCCTCTGTAGGCGATAAACTCATCTTT. Its translation: CACDTISSVGDKLIF.

This clone was recorded many times. A far larger clone differs by one base, so this is likely a read error. Other DNA sequences from this sample encode an identical CDR3 as well. This chain links TRDV2 with TRDJ1; D is possibly TRDD3 (6 bases). CDR3 size: 14 residues. Per the germline V gene, CDR1 is GEAIGNYY and CDR2 is EKD. CDR3 region: CACDAVDTRDKLIF. CDR3 DNA: TGTGCCTGTGACGCCGTAGATACGCGAGATAAGCTCATCTTT.

Note on this clone: With only one base between it and a far larger clone, this is likely a read error. Within the sample, other DNA sequences also encode this same CDR3. The CDR3 DNA is TGTGCTTGTGACACCGAGTACTGGGGGATACACTTGGGCACCGATAAACTCATCTTT. Translating it yields CACDTEYWGIHLGTDKLIF. The chain couples TRDV2 to TRDJ1, with TRDD3 matching 12 bases. Assignment of the J gene here rests on matching the DNA to germline, because TCRdb gives none. This CDR3 spans 19 amino acids. Germline loops: CDR1 GEAIGNYY, CDR2 EKD.

On this clone itself: TCRdb assigns this DNA the protein of a much larger clone, which departs from its translation at residue 3; this likely reflects a read error, and the protein shown comes from translating the DNA. This chain connects TRDV1 to TRDJ1; 7 bases are shared with TRDD3. The J gene, not given by TCRdb, was assigned here from a germline match of the nucleotide sequence. The ends lost 10 bases at V and 6 bases at J; junction bases unmatched: 11. The V gene's germline CDR1 is TSWWSYY and CDR2 QGS. The CDR3 length is 13 residues. In nucleotides, the CDR3 is TGTGCTCCTGGTGTAGGTGGGGGACATAAACTCATCTTT. This gives the protein CAPGVGGGHKLIF.

Comments on this clone: The TCRdb record carries a much larger clone's protein, which differs from this DNA's translation at residue 17; a read error is the likely cause, and the protein listed here is the DNA translation. The chain joins TRDV1 to TRDJ1; TRDD3 matches at 13 bases. As TCRdb names no J gene, one was assigned here on the basis of a DNA match to germline. The CDR3 has 22 amino acids. The germline CDR1 and CDR2 sequences are TSWWSYY and QGS. The V and J ends lost 7 bases and 4 bases, in that order; junction bases with no gene match: 27. The CDR3 region has the DNA TGTGCTCTTGCCGCCCCTTTCCTACGTCAGCCCGTACTGGGGGATACGATCGATAAACTCATCTTT. Translated, it gives CALAAPFLRQPVLGDTIDKLIF.

In regard to this clone: A far larger clone is one nucleotide away, so this likely arose from a read error. This sample includes further DNA sequences coding for the same CDR3. The rearrangement uses TRDV2 and TRDJ1; tentatively, D is TRDD3 (5 bases). Since TCRdb gives no J gene, matching the DNA to germline was used here to assign it. Germline assignment: CDR1 GEAIGNYY and CDR2 EKD. This CDR3 comprises 19 residues. CDR3 coding DNA: TGTGCCTGCGACACCGTGAGTAGGGTCCTGGGAAACGAAACCGATAAACTCATCTTT. Translated: CACDTVSRVLGNETDKLIF.

This clone was observed a handful of times. The TCRdb protein comes from a much larger clone and disagrees with this DNA's translation at residue 13, likely due to a read error; the protein given here is derived from the DNA. The J gene is uncalled and the V gene is TRDV2; the table's D call, TRDD3, was not checked against the DNA. Germline values: CDR1 GEAIGNYY, CDR2 EKD. The CDR3 extends over 15 amino acids. The CDR3 DNA reads as TGTGCCTGTGACACCGTCGGGGATAAAAGCGATAAACCCATCTTT. Amino acids: CACDTVGDKSDKPIF.

This clone appeared a few times. A far larger clone is one nucleotide away, so this likely arose from a read error. Other DNA sequences in this sample translate to the same CDR3. The V call is TRDV2, the J call TRDJ1; 10 bases match TRDD3. The CDR3 extends over 18 amino acids. The junction had 14 bases not matched to a gene; V was cut back by 3 bases and J by 2 bases. Germline CDR1 reads GEAIGNYY; CDR2 reads EKD. CDR3 DNA sequence: TGTGCCTGTGACCCCTACTGGGGGATTCGGACTGGAACCGATAAACTCATCTTT. Translation: CACDPYWGIRTGTDKLIF.

A note on this clone: This DNA's translation and the protein TCRdb lists, from a much larger clone, do not match at residue 12, likely due to a read error; the protein shown is translated from the DNA. This chain links TRDV1 with TRDJ1, with D possibly TRDD2 on 6 matching bases. Trimming pared 5 bases from V and 1 base from J, leaving 35 bases between. This CDR3 region has 22 residues. The germline V gene encodes CDR1 TSWWSYY and CDR2 QGS. CDR3 sequence: CALGLWPSRLLERTWVTDKLIF. The CDR3 DNA follows: TGTGCTCTTGGGCTTTGGCCTTCCCGGCTACTGGAGAGGACCTGGGTCACCGATAAACTCATCTTT.